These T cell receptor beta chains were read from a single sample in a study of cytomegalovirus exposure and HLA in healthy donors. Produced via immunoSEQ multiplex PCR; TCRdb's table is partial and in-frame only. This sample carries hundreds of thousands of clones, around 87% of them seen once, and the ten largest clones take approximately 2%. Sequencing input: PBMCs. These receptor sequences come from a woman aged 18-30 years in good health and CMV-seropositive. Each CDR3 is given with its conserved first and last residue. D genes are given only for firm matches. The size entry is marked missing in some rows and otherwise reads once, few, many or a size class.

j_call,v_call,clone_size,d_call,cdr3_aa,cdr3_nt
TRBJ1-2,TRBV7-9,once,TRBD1,CASSLLGQRIYGYTF,TGTGCCAGCAGCTTACTGGGACAGAGGATCTATGGCTACACCTTC
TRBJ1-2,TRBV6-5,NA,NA,CASRSLNYGYTF,TGTGCCAGCAGGTCCCTTAACTATGGCTACACCTTC
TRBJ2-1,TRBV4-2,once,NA,CASSQELADPYNEQFF,TGTGCCAGCAGCCAAGAGCTGGCCGATCCTTACAATGAGCAGTTCTTC
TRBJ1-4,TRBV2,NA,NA,CASSEFRVGEKLFF,TGTGCCAGCAGTGAGTTCAGGGTCGGTGAAAAACTGTTTTTT
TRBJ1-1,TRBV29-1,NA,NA,CSVEADTEAFF,TGCAGCGTTGAGGCGGACACTGAAGCTTTCTTT
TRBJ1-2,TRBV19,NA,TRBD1,CASVDRGAYGYTF,TGTGCCAGCGTTGACAGGGGCGCCTATGGCTACACCTTC
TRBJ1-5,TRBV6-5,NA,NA,CASSFGRSNQPQHF,TGTGCCAGCAGTTTCGGTCGGAGCAATCAGCCCCAGCATTTT
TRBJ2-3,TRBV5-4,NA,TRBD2,CASSLLLAGGPGTDTQYF,TGTGCCAGCAGCTTGTTACTAGCGGGAGGGCCAGGCACAGATACGCAGTATTTT
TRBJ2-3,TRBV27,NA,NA,CASSLIRTDTQYF,TGTGCCAGCAGTTTGATTAGAACAGATACGCAGTATTTT
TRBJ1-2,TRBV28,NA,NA,CASSPGHYYGYTF,TGTGCCAGCAGCCCAGGACACTACTATGGCTACACCTTC